Following are 13 T cell receptor beta chains from one sample sequenced in a study of T cells in tumors after PD-1 blockade. TCRdb keeps only in-frame clones here, not all; method: immunoSEQ multiplex PCR. The repertoire has approximately 47,000 clones, roughly 80% of them found once; the top ten carry around 9.3%. The input for sequencing was PBMCs, taken before anti-PD-1 therapy. The receptors here all came from a human donor with advanced basal cell or squamous cell carcinoma (not recorded which).

The chain links TRBV19 to TRBJ1-5; TRBD1 matches 12 bases. The V gene end was trimmed by 3 bases and the J gene end by 2 bases; junction bases not matched to a gene: 20. This CDR3 is built from 22 residues. Germline lookup yields CDR1 LNHDA and CDR2 SQIVND (reference sequence). The CDR3 DNA sequence: TGTGCCAGTAGTATTTTACCGGGACAGGGGGCAAGGGGTGGGGACCGCAATCAGCCCCAGCATTTT. Amino acids: CASSILPGQGARGGDRNQPQHF.

The chain has TRBV7-9 and TRBJ2-2, with 9 positions matching TRBD1. Germline values: CDR1 SEHNR, CDR2 FQNEAQ (reference sequence). The CDR3 is made up of 16 amino acids. J gave up 5 bases and V 2 bases, and 6 bases lay outside the gene matches. Here the CDR3 DNA reads TGTGCCAGCAGCTTAAGACAGGGGGGGACTACCGGGGAGCTGTTTTTT. Protein product: CASSLRQGGTTGELFF.

This clone occurred a few times. The V and J genes are TRBV6-5 and TRBJ2-1, with 7 nucleotides matching TRBD2. The V gene's germline CDR1 is MNHEY and CDR2 SVGAGI. This CDR3 spans 13 amino acids. With 4 bases clipped from V and 9 bases from J, the junction kept 6 bases outside the gene matches. The CDR3 nucleotides are TGTGCCAGCAGTTGGGCTAGCGGACGTGAGCAGTTCTTC. Protein product: CASSWASGREQFF.

By frequency in the sample, this clone is medium-sized. The chain combines TRBV27 with TRBJ2-1; no firm D call. Germline V gene data show CDR1 as MNHEY and CDR2 as SMNVEV (reference sequence). The ends were cut back, 4 bases at V and 4 bases at J, with 8 bases in the middle. CDR3 length: 13 residues. The CDR3 nucleotides read TGTGCCAGCAGTTGGGATAAATACAATGAGCAGTTCTTC. The encoded protein is CASSWDKYNEQFF.

The CDR3 DNA reads TGCGCCAGCAGCACGGGGGAGGGAGTAACCTACAATGAGCAGTTCTTC. Protein sequence: CASSTGEGVTYNEQFF. The V call is TRBV5-1, the J call TRBJ2-1, with 7 bases that match TRBD2. Germline trimming cut 4 bases from V and 2 bases from J; bases unmatched to any gene: 9. Germline V gene data show CDR1 as SGHRS and CDR2 as YFSETQ. CDR3 length equals 16 residues.

The rearrangement uses TRBV5-1 and TRBJ2-1; 7 bases are a match to TRBD1. Trimming removed 0 bases from V and 10 bases from J; junction bases left unmatched: 10. The CDR3 spans 15 residues. CDR1 is SGHRS, CDR2 YFSETQ, per germline. The CDR3 bases are TGCGCCAGCAGCTTGGTAACAGGGGAAGGGAAAGAGCAGTTCTTC. Residues: CASSLVTGEGKEQFF.

V is TRBV24-1 and J is TRBJ2-1; 9 nucleotides match TRBD2. CDR1 is KGHDR, CDR2 SFDVKD, per germline. After removal of 6 bases from V and 8 bases from J, the junction contained 4 bases not matched to a gene. The CDR3 length is 13 residues. In DNA, the CDR3 is TGTGCCACCAGTAGGCGGGAGGGCCATGAGCAGTTCTTC. Protein product: CATSRREGHEQFF.

A single count supports this clone. In the same sample, other DNA sequences code for this CDR3. The rearrangement uses TRBV18 and TRBJ2-7; D not resolved. Germline loops: CDR1 KGHSH, CDR2 LQKENI. The CDR3 totals 12 residues. V gave up 3 bases and J gave up 1 base, with 4 bases separating them. The CDR3 spells CASSPSSYEQYF. Here the CDR3 DNA reads TGTGCCAGCTCACCTTCTTCCTACGAGCAGTACTTC.

This clone was counted between two and nine times. The chain combines TRBV7-8 with TRBJ2-7; TRBD1 or TRBD2 may be the D gene (5 bases each). V gave up 7 bases and J gave up 3 bases, with 19 bases separating them. The CDR3 contains 15 residues. Germline-derived CDR1 and CDR2 are SGHVS and FQNEAQ. Written as DNA, the CDR3 is TGTGCCAGCATCACCTCCGGGACCGAGCACTACGAGCAGTACTTC. Amino acid sequence: CASITSGTEHYEQYF.

The rearrangement links TRBV6-5 to TRBJ2-7, with TRBD1 matching 7 bases. Germline assignment: CDR1 MNHEY and CDR2 SVGAGI. The CDR3 runs to 16 residues. With V trimmed by 4 bases and J by 5 bases, 14 bases remained unmatched. Written as DNA, the CDR3 is TGTGCCAGCAGTTCCGGATGGGACAGTAAGATAAACGAGCAGTACTTC. It is translated as CASSSGWDSKINEQYF.

V is TRBV20-1 and J is TRBJ1-2; D is unresolved. The V gene lost 3 bases and the J gene lost 2 bases, with 10 bases spanning the gap. CDR1 is DFQATT, CDR2 SNEGSKA, per germline (reference sequence). The CDR3 has 13 residues. CDR3: CSASLAQNYGYTF. As DNA, the CDR3 is TGCAGTGCTAGTCTTGCGCAAAACTATGGCTACACCTTC.

The chain carries TRBV15 and TRBJ2-6, with D possibly matching TRBD2 (6 bases). Trimming cost V 3 bases and J 0 bases, with 12 bases left between them. The germline V gene has CDR1 LNHNV and CDR2 YYDKDF (reference sequence). The CDR3 is 17 amino acids. The CDR3 region is CATSRRAGSSGANVLTF. DNA of the CDR3: TGTGCCACCAGCAGGAGGGCGGGATCCTCTGGGGCCAACGTCCTGACTTTC.

J is TRBJ2-1 and V is TRBV11-3, with TRBD2 matching over 9 bases. The germline V gene has CDR1 SGHNT and CDR2 YENEEA. V was pared by 5 bases and J by 4 bases, with 12 bases of the junction left unmatched. There are 17 residues in the CDR3. In DNA, the CDR3 is TGTGCCAGCAGCCCCACCCGTCTAGCGGGGATATACAATGAGCAGTTCTTC. This encodes CASSPTRLAGIYNEQFF.